Listed below are T cell receptor beta chains from one sample, sequenced in a study of blood T cells in healthy people across ages. Using its own MiXCR run on the 5' RACE reads, TCRdb lists one record per CDR3 protein. This sample carries 850,000 to 1,100,000 distinct CDR3 sequences, about two fifths of them seen once, and the ten largest clones take 10% to 15%. Input material: blood. The receptor source for this set is a man in his late teens or twenties in good health. Each CDR3 is given without its conserved first and last residue. The order of the fields is V gene, J gene, D gene, CDR3 protein. A D gene is named only where the DNA matches it firmly.

>TRBV28|TRBJ2-3|TRBD1
ASSLNPGQGDTYTQY
>TRBV15|TRBJ1-5|NA
ATSNPKRDGINQPQH
>TRBV3-1|TRBJ1-1|NA
ASSPPGDNTEAF
>TRBV12-3/TRBV12-4|NA|TRBD1
ASRPGQDRYEQY
>TRBV9|TRBJ1-5|NA
ASSVTDGDQPQH
>TRBV5-1|TRBJ2-7|TRBD1
ASSLVAGGSYEQY
>TRBV12-3/TRBV12-4|TRBJ1-2|NA
ASTPEGGGYGYT
>TRBV7-2|TRBJ2-1|TRBD1
ASSKGADNEQF
>TRBV10-3|TRBJ2-5|TRBD1
AISESRDSQETQY
>TRBV24-1|TRBJ2-3|TRBD2
ATSDPGKRGSTDTQY
>TRBV27|TRBJ1-5|TRBD1
ASSTTTGNNQPQH
>TRBV6-5|TRBJ2-5|TRBD1
ASSYLRGKDETQY
>TRBV29-1|TRBJ1-1|TRBD1
SVMTGRVTEAF
>TRBV7-2|NA|TRBD2
ASSLGLAGAFNEQY
>TRBV20-1|TRBJ2-1|NA
SAKGWGSYNEQF
>TRBV2|TRBJ1-2|NA
ASMLRNYGYT
>TRBV25-1|TRBJ1-1|NA
ASRETGRVNTEAF
>TRBV2|TRBJ1-2|NA
ASSVMEGYT
>TRBV9|TRBJ1-1|NA
ASSEEGGDKTEAF
>TRBV2|TRBJ2-5|NA
ASSEVWGESEETQY
>TRBV4-3|TRBJ2-5|NA
ASSQDQGGETQY
>TRBV5-1|TRBJ2-3|NA
ASSIRQPGDTQY
>TRBV20-1|TRBJ2-5|NA
SARDDASFIPQETQY
>TRBV6-5|TRBJ1-5|NA
ASSDSNYQPQH
>TRBV20-1|TRBJ1-5|NA
SARQNRVLSNQPQH
>TRBV10-3|TRBJ1-4|NA
AISRADNEKLF
>TRBV7-2|TRBJ2-5|NA
ASTRLKETQY
>TRBV28|TRBJ1-5|NA
ASSFTVLSQPQH
>TRBV4-2|TRBJ2-5|NA
ASSQEEETQY
>TRBV29-1|TRBJ1-2|NA
SVAPNNYGYT
>TRBV3-1|TRBJ1-2|NA
ASSQLTSTFQGYT
>TRBV9|TRBJ2-1|TRBD1
ASSETGQGYNEQF
>TRBV29-1|TRBJ1-4|TRBD1
SVEGTGGNEKLF
>TRBV10-3|TRBJ2-1|TRBD2
ATRTSGANEQF
>TRBV20-1|TRBJ2-3|NA
SAIFFGTDTQY